This TCR beta chain is drawn from a study of CD8 T cells in ankylosing spondylitis. Findings and limits, study-wide: Disease-linked clones were reportedly significantly enriched in matched ankylosing spondylitis synovial fluid. A TCR beta motif of fewer than ten highly homologous variants appeared characteristic of ankylosing spondylitis blood. Researchers report that disease-linked clones proved CD8+ and relatively rare in peripheral blood.

As the method for making TCR beta libraries, quantitative 5'-RACE with molecular barcodes was used. TCRdb re-called the 5' RACE reads with MiXCR, one entry per CDR3 protein. This table holds around 340,000 distinct CDR3 sequences, approximately 22% found once. This clonotype was picked up one time. What it binds is not known. CDR1 is SEHNR, CDR2 FQNEAQ, per germline (reference sequence). This CDR3 has 15 residues. With V trimmed by 6 bases and J by 0 bases, 5 bases remained unmatched. The V call is TRBV7-9, the J call TRBJ2-1, with 7 positions matching TRBD2. Source material: blood, either unsorted or a sorted T cell fraction (not recorded which). The receptor's source is a male donor with ankylosing spondylitis or in good health (not recorded which). CDR3: CASSPSGASYNEQFF. The CDR3 DNA reads TGTGCCAGCAGTCCAAGCGGGGCCTCCTACAATGAGCAGTTCTTC.